These 26 T cell receptor beta chains came from one sample sequenced in a study of early T cells in non-severe SARS-CoV-2 infection. TCRdb analysed the 5' RACE reads with MiXCR anew, one entry per CDR3 protein. In the table there are roughly 83,000 distinct CDR3 sequences, 10% to 15% of which are singletons. Sequencing used whole blood, obtained at baseline. The source is an adult who was a healthcare worker with PCR-confirmed SARS-CoV-2 infection or an uninfected control (not recorded which).

This chain connects TRBV18 to TRBJ1-2, with D unresolved. The V gene's germline CDR1 is KGHSH and CDR2 LQKENI. The CDR3 has 15 amino acids. V was pared by 2 bases and J by 0 bases, with 10 bases between. As DNA, the CDR3 is TGTGCCAGCTCACCAGACGCAGCCGCTAACTATGGCTACACCTTC. This translates into CASSPDAAANYGYTF. Full variable domain (outside the CDR3, taken from reference TRBV18 and TRBJ1-2): NAGVMQNPRHLVRRRGQEARLRCSPMKGHSHVYWYRQLPEEGLKFMVYLQKENIIDESGMPKERFSAEFPKEGPSILRIQQVVRGDSAAYFCASSPDAAANYGYTFGSGTRLTVV.

Only a few counts were recorded for this clonotype. This sequence joins TRBV20-1 and TRBJ1-1; D perhaps matches TRBD1 (5 bases). CDR3 length: 12 amino acids. The germline V and J ends were trimmed by 6 bases and 4 bases, with 12 bases remaining between them. The germline gives CDR1 DFQATT, CDR2 SNEGSKA (reference sequence). CDR3 sequence: CSAGEEPTEAFF. CDR3 nucleotides: TGCAGTGCGGGGGAAGAGCCCACTGAAGCTTTCTTT.

In this sample, this clonotype turned up many times. V is TRBV5-1 and J is TRBJ1-6, with 10 bases identical to TRBD1. Germline CDR1 SGHRS, CDR2 YFSETQ. Unmatched junction bases numbered 14, after V lost 4 bases and J lost 7 bases. The CDR3 is 18 amino acids. CDR3 in amino acids: CASSQPSGTGAWNSPLHF. CDR3 bases: TGCGCCAGCAGCCAGCCCTCCGGGACAGGGGCTTGGAATTCACCCCTCCACTTT.

The table lists this clonotype with many counts. The chain links TRBV9 to TRBJ2-5, with D tentatively TRBD2 (5 bases). V gave up 0 bases and J gave up 1 base, with 7 bases separating them. CDR3 length: 14 amino acids. CDR1 is SGDLS, CDR2 YYNGEE, per germline. CDR3 sequence: CASSVGAAQETQYF. Here the CDR3 DNA reads TGTGCCAGCAGCGTAGGAGCGGCCCAAGAGACCCAGTACTTC.

The sample holds many counts of this clonotype. This rearrangement joins TRBV9 to TRBJ1-1; no clear D. CDR1 is SGDLS and CDR2 is YYNGEE in the germline V gene. The CDR3 runs to 8 residues. The germline V and J ends were trimmed by 8 bases and 8 bases, with 4 bases remaining between them. The CDR3 reads CARTEAFF. CDR3 sequence (DNA): TGTGCCAGGACAGAAGCTTTCTTT.

The J gene is TRBJ2-7, the V gene TRBV10-3, with D tentatively TRBD1 (6 bases). Trimming cost V 11 bases and J 3 bases, with 17 bases left between them. Germline CDR1 reads ENHRY; CDR2 reads SYGVKD. The CDR3 runs 13 residues. CDR3 DNA sequence: TGTGCCGCCAGGGGAGTTAGGAGCTACGAGCAGTACTTC. Its protein product is CAARGVRSYEQYF.

This clonotype appeared a few times. CDR3 DNA: TGTGCCAGCAGCTTAGAACTAGCGGGGTACCACGAGCAGTACTTC. It is translated as CASSLELAGYHEQYF. This chain uses TRBV11-2 with TRBJ2-7; 10 bases fit TRBD2. With V trimmed by 0 bases and J by 5 bases, 4 bases remained unmatched. The CDR3 length is 15 residues. Germline V gives CDR1 SGHAT, CDR2 FQNNGV. The variable domain in full, completed from reference TRBV11-2 and TRBJ2-7, reads EAGVAQSPRYKIIEKRQSVAFWCNPISGHATLYWYQQILGQGPKLLIQFQNNGVVDDSQLPKDRFSAERLKGVDSTLKIQPAKLEDSAVYLCASSLELAGYHEQYFGPGTRLTVT.

At least ten counts were recorded for this clonotype. The V and J genes are TRBV7-9 and TRBJ2-1; D call uncertain. V was clipped by 7 bases and J by 4 bases, with 8 bases between them. This CDR3 contains 12 residues. Germline V gives CDR1 SEHNR, CDR2 FQNEAQ (reference sequence). The CDR3 DNA reads as TGTGCCAGCACCTCTACTTACAATGAGCAGTTCTTC. This gives the protein CASTSTYNEQFF.

V gene TRBV20-1 combines with J gene TRBJ1-1, with D perhaps TRBD1 (6 bases). The V and J ends lost 1 base and 6 bases respectively, with 9 bases between them. This CDR3 has 12 residues. Germline lookup yields CDR1 DFQATT and CDR2 SNEGSKA (reference sequence). The CDR3 loop reads CSARGQGPEAFF. The CDR3, as DNA: TGCAGTGCTAGAGGGCAGGGGCCTGAAGCTTTCTTT.

This clonotype was recorded at least ten times. The chain employs TRBV18 and TRBJ1-2; 8 bases fit TRBD1. CDR1 and CDR2 (germline): KGHSH, LQKENI. V was clipped by 0 bases and J by 8 bases; unmatched bases: 8. This CDR3 has 15 residues. CDR3 sequence: CASSPPVDRVRGYTF. CDR3 DNA sequence: TGTGCCAGCTCACCACCGGTGGACAGGGTCAGAGGCTACACCTTC.

The chain employs TRBV11-2 and TRBJ1-1, with D unresolved. CDR3 length equals 14 residues. V was cut by 1 base and J by 8 bases, with 14 bases left in between. Germline CDR1 reads SGHAT; CDR2 reads FQNNGV. The CDR3 loop reads CASSLAGAWLEAFF. DNA of the CDR3: TGTGCCAGCAGCTTAGCGGGCGCATGGTTGGAAGCTTTCTTT.

This chain links TRBV7-9 with TRBJ2-3, with 7 nucleotides matching TRBD1. Germline V gene lookup returns CDR1 SEHNR and CDR2 FQNEAQ (reference sequence). The V gene end was trimmed by 10 bases and the J gene end by 0 bases; junction bases not matched to a gene: 16. The CDR3 length is 17 residues. The CDR3 nucleotides read TGTGCCATTTCAGGGGGAGCCGAGGGAGTTAGCACAGATACGCAGTATTTT. Translation: CAISGGAEGVSTDTQYF.

This clonotype was counted a few times. This CDR3 reads CASSAPGKATQHF. CDR3 DNA: TGTGCCAGCAGTGCCCCAGGGAAAGCGACCCAGCATTTT. V is TRBV6-6 and J is TRBJ1-5, with a tentative D call TRBD1 (5 bases). The CDR3 spans 13 residues. The germline V gene has CDR1 MNHNY and CDR2 SVGAGI (reference sequence). The germline V and J ends were trimmed by 5 bases and 11 bases, with 16 bases remaining between them.

The genes are TRBV12-3 or TRBV12-4 and TRBJ1-5; 8 nucleotides line up with TRBD1. Germline trimming cut 6 bases from V and 3 bases from J; bases unmatched to any gene: 7. This CDR3 spans 15 amino acids. Here the CDR3 reads CASSDRGGNNQPQHF. The CDR3 coding sequence is TGTGCCAGCAGCGACAGGGGAGGGAACAATCAGCCCCAGCATTTT.

The CDR3: CASSLTSGGIAQFF. For the CDR3, the DNA is TGTGCCAGCAGCCTGACTAGCGGGGGGATCGCGCAGTTCTTC. This chain uses TRBV12-3 or TRBV12-4 with TRBJ2-1; 13 nucleotides line up with TRBD2. The CDR3 has 14 residues. Trimming removed 6 bases from V and 12 bases from J; junction bases left unmatched: 8.

V usage is TRBV9 and J usage is TRBJ2-1; D is perhaps TRBD1 or TRBD2 (5 bases each). From germline, CDR1 is SGDLS and CDR2 YYNGEE. CDR3 length: 15 residues. Trimming removed 4 bases at V and 6 bases at J, with 17 bases between. The CDR3 here is CASSPGPTPGNEQFF. CDR3 sequence (DNA): TGTGCCAGCAGCCCGGGGCCGACCCCCGGCAATGAGCAGTTCTTC.

This clonotype was recorded many times. The J gene is TRBJ2-3, the V gene TRBV30; TRBD1 is a possible D gene (5 bases). Per the germline V gene, CDR1 is GTSNPN and CDR2 is SVGIG (reference sequence). V gave up 6 bases and J gave up 0 bases, with 16 bases separating them. The length of the CDR3 is 15 residues. CDR3 in DNA: TGTGCCTGCTCATCACAGGAGAAGAGCACAGATACGCAGTATTTT. It translates to CACSSQEKSTDTQYF.

This clonotype was detected many times. V usage is TRBV18 and J usage is TRBJ2-5, with a tentative D call TRBD2 (6 bases). Looked up from germline, CDR1 is KGHSH and CDR2 is LQKENI. The CDR3 extends over 14 amino acids. Trimming left V 1 base short and J 5 bases short, with 11 bases between. The DNA for the CDR3 is TGTGCCAGCTCACCACTCCGGGGGATGGAGACCCAGTACTTC. This translates into CASSPLRGMETQYF.

The rearrangement uses TRBV20-1 and TRBJ2-1; 11 nucleotides align to TRBD2. Per the germline V gene, CDR1 is DFQATT and CDR2 is SNEGSKA (reference sequence). This CDR3 spans 15 amino acids. Losses at the gene ends were 6 bases for V and 5 bases for J; bases not matched to a gene: 9. The CDR3 DNA is TGCAGTGCCCCCCTCCTAGCGGGGGGCAACAATGAGCAGTTCTTC. Translation: CSAPLLAGGNNEQFF.

In its sample, this clonotype was seen many times. This chain joins TRBV11-3 and TRBJ2-2; D perhaps matches TRBD1 (5 bases). The CDR3 covers 15 residues. V was clipped by 5 bases and J by 0 bases, with 10 bases between them. Germline CDR1 reads SGHNT; CDR2 reads YENEEA. CDR3 nucleotide sequence: TGTGCCAGCAGCGGGGCCACAGCGAACACCGGGGAGCTGTTTTTT. Amino acids: CASSGATANTGELFF.

This clonotype appeared a few times. For the CDR3, the DNA is TGTGCCAGCAGCGTAGGGGGGGACAAAAACATTCAGTACTTC. It encodes CASSVGGDKNIQYF. The chain employs TRBV9 and TRBJ2-4, with D maybe TRBD2 (6 bases). Germline assignment: CDR1 SGDLS and CDR2 YYNGEE. There are 14 residues in the CDR3. The V gene lost 0 bases and the J gene lost 3 bases, with 7 bases spanning the gap.

The V gene is TRBV5-5, the J gene TRBJ2-2; 9 nucleotides line up with TRBD1. Germline V gene data show CDR1 as SGHKS and CDR2 as YYEKEE (reference sequence). The CDR3 covers 15 residues. The J segment lost 2 bases and the V segment lost 3 bases, leaving 2 bases of the junction unmatched. CDR3 residues: CASSWTGENTGELFF. The CDR3 nucleotides are TGTGCCAGCAGCTGGACAGGGGAAAACACCGGGGAGCTGTTTTTT.

This clonotype came up a few times. The chain employs TRBV20-1 and TRBJ2-3; D unclear. Germline CDR1 DFQATT, CDR2 SNEGSKA (reference sequence). This CDR3 is 14 amino acids long. Trimming removed 3 bases from V and 2 bases from J, with 12 bases in between. DNA for the CDR3: TGCAGTGCTAGTTCCCAAGATTTCACAGATACGCAGTATTTT. Protein sequence: CSASSQDFTDTQYF.

Only a few counts were recorded for this clonotype. The V gene is TRBV12-3 or TRBV12-4, the J gene TRBJ2-7; D gene uncertain. Deletions cut 5 bases from V and 4 bases from J, with 12 bases between. This CDR3 comprises 13 residues. The CDR3 loop is CASSLIGAYEQYF. CDR3 DNA: TGTGCCAGCAGTCTCATTGGTGCGTACGAGCAGTACTTC.

V is TRBV29-1 and J is TRBJ1-1; perhaps TRBD1 as D (5 bases). CDR1 SQVTM and CDR2 ANQGSEA come from the germline V gene. The CDR3 has 13 residues. V lost 3 bases and J 5 bases, leaving 13 bases between the germline ends. CDR3 amino acids: CSVELRGRTEAFF. In nucleotides, the CDR3 is TGCAGCGTTGAGTTAAGGGGACGGACTGAAGCTTTCTTT.

This clonotype showed up many times. This rearrangement joins TRBV7-9 to TRBJ2-1; D tentatively fits TRBD1 or TRBD2 (5 bases each). Germline CDR1 is SEHNR and CDR2 is FQNEAQ (reference sequence). V lost 1 base and J lost 2, with 6 bases in between. The CDR3 is made up of 14 amino acids. The CDR3 reads CASSLGDAYNEQFF. CDR3 DNA sequence: TGTGCCAGCAGCTTAGGGGACGCCTACAATGAGCAGTTCTTC.